These 8 T cell receptor beta chains came from one sample sequenced in a study of blood T cells in healthy people across ages. Combining a sample-barcoded 5' primer with a J-beta primer mix, a second PCR ran for roughly 7 to 12 cycles. TCRdb redid the calling of the 5' RACE reads with MiXCR, one entry per CDR3 protein. The data hold 1.5 million to 2 million distinct CDR3 sequences, with 35% to 50% observed a single time. Sequenced sample: blood. These receptors came from a human donor in good health.

The chain recombines TRBV6-5 with TRBJ1-1; D ambiguous. CDR1 MNHEY and CDR2 SVGAGI come from the germline V gene. The germline V and J ends were trimmed by 6 bases and 2 bases, with 10 bases remaining between them. The CDR3 length is 13 residues. The CDR3 DNA reads TGTGCCAGCAGATACAGTGGAAACACTGAAGCTTTCTTT. This translates into CASRYSGNTEAFF.

The CDR3 sequence is CASNRGQPIYEQYF. The CDR3 nucleotides read TGTGCCAGCAACCGGGGACAGCCTATCTACGAGCAGTACTTC. This chain connects TRBV27 to TRBJ2-7; 7 positions agree with TRBD1. This CDR3 region has 14 residues. The germline CDR1 and CDR2 sequences are MNHEY and SMNVEV (reference sequence). With 7 bases clipped from V and 3 bases from J, the junction kept 9 bases outside the gene matches.

The chain is built from TRBV7-9 and TRBJ1-2; D not resolved. The CDR3 sequence is 15 residues long. V lost 4 bases and J lost 4, with 16 bases in between. CDR1 is SEHNR and CDR2 is FQNEAQ in the germline V gene (reference sequence). CDR3 sequence: CASSSRRMELYGYTF. The CDR3 region has the DNA TGTGCCAGCAGCTCAAGAAGGATGGAGCTCTATGGCTACACCTTC.

The chain is built from TRBV6-1 and TRBJ1-5; TRBD1 agrees at 7 bases. J lost 7 bases, V lost 5 bases, and 11 bases had no gene match. The CDR3 loop spans 15 amino acids. CDR1 is MNHNS, CDR2 SASEGT, per germline. CDR3 amino acids: CASSSEPGGGQPQHF. In DNA, the CDR3 is TGTGCCAGCAGTTCGGAACCAGGGGGAGGCCAGCCCCAGCATTTT.

The V gene is TRBV11-2, the J gene TRBJ1-6; possibly TRBD1 for D (6 bases). The CDR3 has 13 amino acids. Germline CDR1 reads SGHAT; CDR2 reads FQNNGV. Trimming removed 5 bases at V and 8 bases at J, with 10 bases between. Written as DNA, the CDR3 is TGTGCCAGCAGCCCCTCAGGGGATTCACCCCTCCACTTT. Its protein product is CASSPSGDSPLHF.

The chain recombines TRBV20-1 with TRBJ1-1, with D hard to call. Deletions cut 5 bases from V and 11 bases from J, with 15 bases between. CDR3 length: 11 residues. The germline V gene has CDR1 DFQATT and CDR2 SNEGSKA (reference sequence). CDR3 bases: TGCAGTGCTGGCGTCATGCAAGAGGCTTTCTTT. Its translation is CSAGVMQEAFF.

The J gene is TRBJ2-1, the V gene TRBV24-1; possibly TRBD1 or TRBD2 for D (5 bases each). The CDR3 loop spans 15 amino acids. The V end lost 4 bases, the J end lost 3 bases, and 12 bases lay between the germline ends. From germline, CDR1 is KGHDR and CDR2 SFDVKD. CDR3 coding DNA: TGTGCCACCAGTGACAGGGACCCAATCTACAATGAGCAGTTCTTC. Translating it yields CATSDRDPIYNEQFF.

As regards this clonotype: A read error may produce the germline difference seen at one junction end. The chain uses TRBV3-1 and TRBJ2-5; 9 positions match TRBD1. CDR3 length: 16 amino acids. In germline, CDR1 is LGHDT, CDR2 YNNKEL (reference sequence). The CDR3 nucleotides read TGTGCCCGCAGCCAGCAATGGACAGGGGAGGGAGAGACCCAGTACTTC. Protein product: CARSQQWTGEGETQYF.